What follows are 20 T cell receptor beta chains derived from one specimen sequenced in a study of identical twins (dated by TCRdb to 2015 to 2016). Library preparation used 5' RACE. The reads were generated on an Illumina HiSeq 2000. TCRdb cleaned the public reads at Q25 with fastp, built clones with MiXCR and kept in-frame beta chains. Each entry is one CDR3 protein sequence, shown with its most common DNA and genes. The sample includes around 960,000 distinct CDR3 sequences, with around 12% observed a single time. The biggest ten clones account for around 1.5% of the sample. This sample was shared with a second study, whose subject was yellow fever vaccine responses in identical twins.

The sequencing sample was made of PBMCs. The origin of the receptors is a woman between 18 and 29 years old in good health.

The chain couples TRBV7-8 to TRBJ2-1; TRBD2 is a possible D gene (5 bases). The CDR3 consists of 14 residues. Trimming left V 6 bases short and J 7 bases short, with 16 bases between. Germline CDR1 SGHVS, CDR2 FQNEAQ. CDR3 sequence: CASRPALTGNEQFF. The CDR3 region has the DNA TGTGCCAGCAGGCCCGCACTAACGGGGAATGAGCAGTTCTTC.

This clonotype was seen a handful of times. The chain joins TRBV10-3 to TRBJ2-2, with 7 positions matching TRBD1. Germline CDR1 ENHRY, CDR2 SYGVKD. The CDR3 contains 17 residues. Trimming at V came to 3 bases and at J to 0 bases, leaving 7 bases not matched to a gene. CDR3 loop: CAISDPGTAANTGELFF. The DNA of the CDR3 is TGTGCCATCAGTGACCCCGGGACAGCCGCGAACACCGGGGAGCTGTTTTTT.

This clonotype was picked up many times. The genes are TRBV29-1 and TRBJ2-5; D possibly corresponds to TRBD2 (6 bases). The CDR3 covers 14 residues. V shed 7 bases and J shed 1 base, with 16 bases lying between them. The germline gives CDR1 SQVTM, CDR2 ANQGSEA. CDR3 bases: TGCAGCGCTTTGAGGACGGGGGTCCAAGAGACCCAGTACTTC. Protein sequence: CSALRTGVQETQYF.

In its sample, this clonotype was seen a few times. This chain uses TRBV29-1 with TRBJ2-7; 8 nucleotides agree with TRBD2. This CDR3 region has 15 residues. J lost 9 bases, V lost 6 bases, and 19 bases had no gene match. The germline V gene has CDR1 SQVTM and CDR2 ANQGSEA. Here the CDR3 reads CSVGGGLSDNGRQYF. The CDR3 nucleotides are TGCAGCGTCGGGGGGGGTCTTAGCGACAACGGTAGGCAGTACTTC.

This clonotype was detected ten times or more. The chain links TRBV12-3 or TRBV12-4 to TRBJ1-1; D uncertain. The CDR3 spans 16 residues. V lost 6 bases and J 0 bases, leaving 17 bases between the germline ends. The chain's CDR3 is CASSPAVGALNTEAFF. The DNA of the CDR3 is TGTGCCAGCAGCCCCGCAGTTGGAGCCTTGAACACTGAAGCTTTCTTT.

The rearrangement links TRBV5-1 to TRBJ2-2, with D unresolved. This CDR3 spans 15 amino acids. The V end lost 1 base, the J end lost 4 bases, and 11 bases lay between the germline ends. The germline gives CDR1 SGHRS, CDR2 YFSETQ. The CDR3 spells CASSLLVGGTGELFF. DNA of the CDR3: TGCGCCAGCAGCTTGTTGGTTGGTGGCACCGGGGAGCTGTTTTTT.

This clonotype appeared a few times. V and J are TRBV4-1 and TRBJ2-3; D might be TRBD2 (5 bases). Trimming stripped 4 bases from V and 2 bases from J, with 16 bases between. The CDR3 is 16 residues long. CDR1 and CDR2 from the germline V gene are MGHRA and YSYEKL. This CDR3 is CASSRLRSGTTDTQYF. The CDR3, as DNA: TGCGCCAGCAGCCGACTGAGGAGCGGAACCACAGATACGCAGTATTTT.

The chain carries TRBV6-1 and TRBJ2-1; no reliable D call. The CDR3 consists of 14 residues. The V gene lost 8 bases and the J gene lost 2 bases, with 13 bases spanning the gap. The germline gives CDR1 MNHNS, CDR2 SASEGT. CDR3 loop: CASRPGRTYNEQFF. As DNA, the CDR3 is TGTGCCAGCCGACCTGGACGGACCTACAATGAGCAGTTCTTC.

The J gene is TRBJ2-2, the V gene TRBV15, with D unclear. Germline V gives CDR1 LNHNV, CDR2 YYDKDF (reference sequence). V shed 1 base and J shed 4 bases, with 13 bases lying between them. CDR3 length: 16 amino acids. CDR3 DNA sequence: TGTGCCACCAGCAGAGCCCCGGGTATCATCACCGGGGAGCTGTTTTTT. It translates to CATSRAPGIITGELFF.

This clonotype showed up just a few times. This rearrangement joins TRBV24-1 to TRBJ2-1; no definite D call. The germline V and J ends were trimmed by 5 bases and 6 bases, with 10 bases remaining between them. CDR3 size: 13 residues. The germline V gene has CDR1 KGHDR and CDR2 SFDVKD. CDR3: CATSGSPLNEQFF. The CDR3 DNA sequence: TGTGCCACCAGTGGCTCCCCCCTCAATGAGCAGTTCTTC.

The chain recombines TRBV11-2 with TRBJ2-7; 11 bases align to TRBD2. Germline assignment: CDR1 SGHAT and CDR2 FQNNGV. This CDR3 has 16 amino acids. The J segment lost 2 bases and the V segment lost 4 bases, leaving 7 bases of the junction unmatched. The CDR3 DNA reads TGTGCCAGCAGCTGGGTAGCGGGAGGGCCGACCTACGAGCAGTACTTC. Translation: CASSWVAGGPTYEQYF.

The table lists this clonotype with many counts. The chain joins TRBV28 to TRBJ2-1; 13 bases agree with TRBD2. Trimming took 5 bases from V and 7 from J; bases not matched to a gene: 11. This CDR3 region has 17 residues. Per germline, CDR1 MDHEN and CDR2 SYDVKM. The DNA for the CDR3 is TGTGCCAGCAGTGGCCCATGGACTAGCGGGAGTGGGAATGAGCAGTTCTTC. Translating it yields CASSGPWTSGSGNEQFF. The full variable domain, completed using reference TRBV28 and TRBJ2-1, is DVKVTQSSRYLVKRTGEKVFLECVQDMDHENMFWYRQDPGLGLRLIYFSYDVKMKEKGDIPEGYSVSREKKERFSLILESASTNQTSMYLCASSGPWTSGSGNEQFFGPGTRLTVL.

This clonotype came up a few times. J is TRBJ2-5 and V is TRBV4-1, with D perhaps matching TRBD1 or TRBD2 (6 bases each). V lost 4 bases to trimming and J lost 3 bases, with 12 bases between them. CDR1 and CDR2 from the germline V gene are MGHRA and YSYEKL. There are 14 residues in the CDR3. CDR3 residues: CASSPRRGEETQYF. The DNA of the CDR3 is TGCGCCAGCAGCCCCCGGAGGGGGGAAGAGACCCAGTACTTC.

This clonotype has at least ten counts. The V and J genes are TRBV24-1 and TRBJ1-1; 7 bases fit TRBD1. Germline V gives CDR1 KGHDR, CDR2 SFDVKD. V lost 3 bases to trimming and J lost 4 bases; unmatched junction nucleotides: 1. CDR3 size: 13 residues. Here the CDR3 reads CATSDPGGTEAFF. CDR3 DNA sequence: TGTGCCACCAGTGATCCAGGGGGCACTGAAGCTTTCTTT.

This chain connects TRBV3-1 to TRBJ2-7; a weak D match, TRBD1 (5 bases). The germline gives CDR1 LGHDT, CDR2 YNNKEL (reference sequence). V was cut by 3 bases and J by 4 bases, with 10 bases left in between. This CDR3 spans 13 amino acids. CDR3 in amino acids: CASSQAGIYEQYF. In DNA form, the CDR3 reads TGTGCCAGCAGCCAGGCAGGGATATACGAGCAGTACTTC.

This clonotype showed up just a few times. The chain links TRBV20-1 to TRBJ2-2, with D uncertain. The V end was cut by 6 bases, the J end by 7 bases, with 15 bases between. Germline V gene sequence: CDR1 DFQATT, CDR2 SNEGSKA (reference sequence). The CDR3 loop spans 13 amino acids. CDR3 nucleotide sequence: TGCAGTGCCGCCCATGGAGTTCTCGGGGAGCTGTTTTTT. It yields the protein CSAAHGVLGELFF.

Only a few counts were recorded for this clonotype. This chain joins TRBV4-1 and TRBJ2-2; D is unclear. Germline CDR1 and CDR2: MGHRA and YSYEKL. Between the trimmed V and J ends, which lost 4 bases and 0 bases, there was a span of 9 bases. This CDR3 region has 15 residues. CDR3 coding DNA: TGCGCCAGCAGCCCAGCAGATACGAACACCGGGGAGCTGTTTTTT. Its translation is CASSPADTNTGELFF.

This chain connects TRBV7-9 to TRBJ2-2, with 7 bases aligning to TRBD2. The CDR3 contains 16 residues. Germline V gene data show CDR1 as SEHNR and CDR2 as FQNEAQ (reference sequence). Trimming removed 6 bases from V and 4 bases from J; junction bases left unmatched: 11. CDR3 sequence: CASSREGTTITGELFF. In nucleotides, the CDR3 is TGTGCCAGCAGTCGAGAGGGGACTACCATCACCGGGGAGCTGTTTTTT.

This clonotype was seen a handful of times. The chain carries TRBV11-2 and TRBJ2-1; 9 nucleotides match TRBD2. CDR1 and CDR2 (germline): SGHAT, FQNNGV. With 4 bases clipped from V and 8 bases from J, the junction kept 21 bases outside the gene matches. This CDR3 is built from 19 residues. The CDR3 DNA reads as TGTGCCAGCAGCTCCATAACATCGGGTTATGGCGGGAGGGGGTATGAGCAGTTCTTC. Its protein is CASSSITSGYGGRGYEQFF.

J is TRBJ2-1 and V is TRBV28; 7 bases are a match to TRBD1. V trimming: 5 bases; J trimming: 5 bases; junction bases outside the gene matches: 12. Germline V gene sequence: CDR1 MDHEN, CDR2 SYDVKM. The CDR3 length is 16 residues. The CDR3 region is CASSTGPGQTDNEQFF. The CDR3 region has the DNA TGTGCCAGCAGTACGGGGCCGGGACAGACAGACAATGAGCAGTTCTTC.